A selection of T cell receptor beta chains follows, all from one sample in a study of blood T cell repertoires in COVID-19. TCRdb keeps only in-frame clones here, not all; method: immunoSEQ multiplex PCR. Of some 96,000 clones listed, about 80% are singletons. Sequenced sample: peripheral blood. These TCRs come from a man between 65 and 80 years old with active or convalescent COVID-19. Both conserved end residues are part of each CDR3. Clone size is not always given. Where it is, it says once, few, many or a class for expanded clones.

abundance: NA
j_gene: TRBJ2-7
v_gene: TRBV28
CDR3aa: CASSFSATGTGLSEQYF

abundance: few
j_gene: TRBJ1-2
v_gene: TRBV5-4
CDR3aa: CASSYGTGSNYGYTF

abundance: NA
j_gene: TRBJ2-3
v_gene: TRBV3-1/TRBV3-2
CDR3aa: CASSPLRLAGGADTQYF

abundance: NA
j_gene: TRBJ2-5
v_gene: TRBV7-9
CDR3aa: CASSYAGLPQGTQYF

abundance: NA
j_gene: TRBJ1-3
v_gene: TRBV27
CDR3aa: CASSLRGRRVAGNTIYF

abundance: NA
j_gene: TRBJ1-4
v_gene: TRBV28
CDR3aa: CASRVASVLNEKLFF

abundance: NA
j_gene: TRBJ1-4
v_gene: TRBV4-3
CDR3aa: CASSHTTNEKLFF

abundance: NA
j_gene: TRBJ2-7
v_gene: TRBV6-6
CDR3aa: CASSYARDREDEQYF

abundance: NA
j_gene: TRBJ1-5
v_gene: TRBV16
CDR3aa: CASSQFTGGNQPQHF

abundance: NA
j_gene: TRBJ1-1
v_gene: TRBV5-1
CDR3aa: CASSLPGPEAFF

abundance: NA
j_gene: TRBJ1-1
v_gene: TRBV5-1
CDR3aa: CASREGGVGTEAFF

abundance: once
j_gene: TRBJ1-3
v_gene: TRBV7-6
CDR3aa: CASTQRSAGNTIYF

abundance: NA
j_gene: TRBJ2-1
v_gene: TRBV5-1
CDR3aa: CASSLGQGHAYNEQFF

abundance: NA
j_gene: TRBJ1-4
v_gene: TRBV6-5
CDR3aa: CATFRTGSSEKLFF

abundance: NA
j_gene: TRBJ2-3
v_gene: TRBV6-7
CDR3aa: CASSYPTSARTDTQYF

abundance: many
j_gene: TRBJ2-2
v_gene: TRBV4-3
CDR3aa: CASSQDTGGTGELFF

abundance: NA
j_gene: TRBJ1-5
v_gene: TRBV4-2
CDR3aa: CASSQDPDRGNQPQHF

abundance: NA
j_gene: TRBJ1-2
v_gene: TRBV6-1
CDR3aa: CASSEGANYGYTF

abundance: NA
j_gene: TRBJ2-3
v_gene: TRBV5-1
CDR3aa: CASTQGARDTQYF

abundance: NA
j_gene: TRBJ1-4
v_gene: TRBV6-5
CDR3aa: CASSYFQTGGREKLFF

abundance: NA
j_gene: TRBJ2-1
v_gene: TRBV6-2/TRBV6-3
CDR3aa: CASSYWGGEQFF

abundance: NA
j_gene: TRBJ2-7
v_gene: TRBV7-8
CDR3aa: CASSSTLSEQYF

abundance: NA
j_gene: TRBJ2-7
v_gene: TRBV5-8
CDR3aa: CASSPTLGLIPEQYF

abundance: once
j_gene: TRBJ2-1
v_gene: TRBV12-3/TRBV12-4
CDR3aa: CASSLQGGEQFF

abundance: NA
j_gene: TRBJ1-4
v_gene: TRBV5-1
CDR3aa: CASSSTGSNEKLFF

abundance: NA
j_gene: TRBJ1-5
v_gene: TRBV2
CDR3aa: CASSDRTGGNQPQHF

abundance: NA
j_gene: TRBJ2-1
v_gene: TRBV27
CDR3aa: CASRGLAEQFF

abundance: NA
j_gene: TRBJ1-2
v_gene: TRBV7-9
CDR3aa: CASSGGTGSEGYTF

abundance: NA
j_gene: TRBJ2-7
v_gene: TRBV5-5
CDR3aa: CASSARDRRPEQYF

abundance: NA
j_gene: TRBJ2-3
v_gene: TRBV30
CDR3aa: CAWSEPGLAGYTDTQYF

abundance: NA
j_gene: TRBJ1-1
v_gene: TRBV6-5
CDR3aa: CASSTWDSEAFF

abundance: NA
j_gene: TRBJ2-6
v_gene: TRBV29-1
CDR3aa: CSVAGGSGANVLTF